These T cell receptor beta chains were read from a single sample in a study of blood T cell repertoires in COVID-19. Using immunoSEQ multiplex PCR, the repertoire was profiled, and TCRdb retains in-frame clones only, with some absent. The repertoire includes fewer than 250,000 clones, around 80% of them detected once, and about 12% sits in the top ten. Sequencing was carried out using peripheral blood. The source of these receptors is a woman aged 40 to 55 with acute or convalescent COVID-19. The CDR3 runs from the conserved cysteine through the conserved F or W. The D gene is left open where the match is weak. Rows may omit the clone size; those that give it use once, few, many or a size class.

TRBV5-1	-	TRBJ1-1	once	TGCGCCAGCAGTAATTCTCAGGGGCAGAACACTGAAGCTTTCTTT	CASSNSQGQNTEAFF
TRBV5-1	-	TRBJ2-2	-	TGCGCCAGCAGGATGACAGCGAACACCGGGGAGCTGTTTTTT	CASRMTANTGELFF
TRBV27	TRBD2	TRBJ2-1	once	TGTGCCAGCACTACTGGACTAGGGGTTTACAATGAGCAGTTCTTC	CASTTGLGVYNEQFF
TRBV19	-	TRBJ1-1	few	TGTGCCAGTGGAGATGGGGGGTTTAGTATGAACACTGAAGCTTTCTTT	CASGDGGFSMNTEAFF
TRBV9	-	TRBJ1-1	-	TGTGCCAGCAGCTTCCTAAGGGGGAACACTGAAGCTTTCTTT	CASSFLRGNTEAFF
TRBV6-5	-	TRBJ2-1	-	TGTGCCAGCAATAGGGCGGGGAAAAGAGGGCAGTTCTTC	CASNRAGKRGQFF
TRBV19	TRBD1	TRBJ1-5	-	TGTGCCAGTAGTCTGAGACAGGGTCTGTACCAGCCCCAGCATTTT	CASSLRQGLYQPQHF
TRBV27	TRBD1	TRBJ2-7	few	TGTGCCAGCAGTTTGGCCCCCGGGACAGGGGCCGAAGACGAGCAGTACTTC	CASSLAPGTGAEDEQYF
TRBV5-4	TRBD2	TRBJ2-1	-	TGTGCCAGCAGCCGGACTAGCGGGAGGGCCCACAATGAGCAGTTCTTC	CASSRTSGRAHNEQFF
TRBV6-1	TRBD2	TRBJ2-7	-	TGTGCCAGCAGTGAAGCGTACGCGGGGGCCTACGAGCAGTACTTC	CASSEAYAGAYEQYF
TRBV5-4	TRBD1	TRBJ1-1	-	TGTGCCAGCAGTCAGGGGGAATCTGAAGCTTTCTTT	CASSQGESEAFF
TRBV24-1	TRBD2	TRBJ2-7	-	TGTGCCACCAGTGACGAGACTAGCGGGATATACGAGCAGTACTTC	CATSDETSGIYEQYF
TRBV7-9	-	TRBJ2-7	-	TGTGCCAGCAGCTCGGGGAGGGGGGGGAAGGACTACGAGCAGTACTTC	CASSSGRGGKDYEQYF
TRBV19	TRBD1	TRBJ1-5	once	TGTGCCAGTGCCGGGACAGGTAATCAGCCCCAGCATTTT	CASAGTGNQPQHF
TRBV24-1	TRBD1	TRBJ2-7	-	TGTGCCACCAGTGATTCTAGGACAGGGGCCTACGAGCAGTACTTC	CATSDSRTGAYEQYF
TRBV5-1	TRBD2	TRBJ2-1	-	TGCGCCAGCAGCTTGGAAGCGGGGGGCCGTTGGAATGAGCAGTTCTTC	CASSLEAGGRWNEQFF
TRBV7-8	-	TRBJ2-1	-	TGTGCCAGCAGCTTAAGCAGGGACTACAATGAGCAGTTCTTC	CASSLSRDYNEQFF
TRBV10-1	-	TRBJ2-7	-	TGCGCCAGCAGTGAGGGGCAATCGCCCTACGAGCAGTACTTC	CASSEGQSPYEQYF
TRBV7-8	-	TRBJ2-1	-	TGTGCCAGCAGCTTAAGGGACACCGGGGCTGGCTACAATGAGCAGTTCTTC	CASSLRDTGAGYNEQFF
TRBV30	-	TRBJ2-1	-	TGTGCCTTACTTAGCGGTAATGAGCAGTTCTTC	CALLSGNEQFF
TRBV7-8	TRBD2	TRBJ2-1	-	TGTGCCAGCAGCTTAATGAGACTAGCGGGGAAGAGCTCCTACAATGAGCAGTTCTTC	CASSLMRLAGKSSYNEQFF
TRBV12-5	-	TRBJ2-1	-	TGTGCTAGTGGTTGGGCCGGCTACAATGAGCAGTTCTTC	CASGWAGYNEQFF
TRBV6-2/TRBV6-3	-	TRBJ2-5	-	TGTGCCAGCAGTCCGACATCAGAGACCCAGTACTTC	CASSPTSETQYF
TRBV24-1	-	TRBJ2-5	-	TGTGCCACCAGTGAGTCGGGTTCGTTAGAGACCCAGTACTTC	CATSESGSLETQYF
TRBV4-3	TRBD2	TRBJ2-7	-	TGCGCCAGCAGCTTAGCGGGAGGTTACGAGCAGTACTTC	CASSLAGGYEQYF
TRBV5-1	-	TRBJ2-2	-	TGCGCCAGCAGCGTATTAGCGGCCGGGGAGCTGTTTTTT	CASSVLAAGELFF
TRBV7-2	-	TRBJ1-3	-	TGTGCCAGCAGCTTAGGGGGCAGTTCTGGAAACACCATATATTTT	CASSLGGSSGNTIYF
TRBV19	TRBD1	TRBJ1-1	-	TGTGCCAGTAGTAAGGACAGGGTCTTTACTGAAGCTTTCTTT	CASSKDRVFTEAFF
TRBV7-2	-	TRBJ1-2	-	TGTGCCAGCAGCCCTCGACGGTGGGGAGAGCATGGCTACACCTTC	CASSPRRWGEHGYTF
TRBV27	-	TRBJ2-7	-	TGTGCCAGCAGTTCCTCAGGGGCCTTCTCCTACGAGCAGTACTTC	CASSSSGAFSYEQYF
TRBV6-2/TRBV6-3	-	TRBJ2-3	-	TGTGCCAGCAGTTACTCGGAGACCACGGCCGCAGATACGCAGTATTTT	CASSYSETTAADTQYF
TRBV5-1	TRBD2	TRBJ2-3	-	TGCGCCAGCAGCTTGGGGACTAGCTTTCCCCCAGATACGCAGTATTTT	CASSLGTSFPPDTQYF
TRBV2	TRBD2	TRBJ2-2	-	TGTGCCAGCAGTGCAACTAGCGGGAGGAGCACCGGGGAGCTGTTTTTT	CASSATSGRSTGELFF
TRBV29-1	-	TRBJ2-1	-	TGCAGCGATACAGATGTCCGCTACAATGAGCAGTTCTTC	CSDTDVRYNEQFF
TRBV2	TRBD1	TRBJ2-1	-	TGTGCCAGCACCCCGGGACAGGGTTCCTACAATGAGCAGTTCTTC	CASTPGQGSYNEQFF
TRBV6-5	TRBD2	TRBJ2-1	-	TGTGCCAGCAGTTACACAGCTAGCGGGGTTTACAATGAGCAGTTCTTC	CASSYTASGVYNEQFF
TRBV6-6	-	TRBJ2-2	few	TGTGCCAGCAGAAGTAGCACCGGGGAGCTGTTTTTT	CASRSSTGELFF
TRBV7-2	-	TRBJ2-7	-	TGTGCCAGCAGCCCGCAGGTATCCTCCTACGAGCAGTACTTC	CASSPQVSSYEQYF
TRBV6-1	TRBD2	TRBJ2-7	-	TGTGCCAGCAGTGAACAGACGGGGGGGATATACGAGCAGTACTTC	CASSEQTGGIYEQYF
TRBV3-1/TRBV3-2	TRBD1	TRBJ1-3	-	TGTGCCAGCAGCTTATTTAGGGGGCTTCGGTCCCTCTCTGGAAACACCATATATTTT	CASSLFRGLRSLSGNTIYF
TRBV14	TRBD2	TRBJ2-7	-	TGTGCCAGCAGTCTACTAGCGGGACGCTCCTACGAGCAGTACTTC	CASSLLAGRSYEQYF
TRBV3-1/TRBV3-2	TRBD2	TRBJ2-7	-	TGTGCCAGCAGCCACTTGCCTAGCGGGGGCTACGAGCAGTACTTC	CASSHLPSGGYEQYF
TRBV28	TRBD2	TRBJ2-1	few	TGTGCCAGCAGCACCGATCCTTTGACTAGCGGGCAAATCAATGAGCAGTTCTTC	CASSTDPLTSGQINEQFF
TRBV10-3	TRBD1	TRBJ2-7	once	TGTGCCATCAGTGAGTCGGGACAGGGTGCCTACGAGCAGTACTTC	CAISESGQGAYEQYF
TRBV6-5	-	TRBJ1-4	-	TGTGCCAGCAGTTACGGGGGGAGAAATGAAAAACTGTTTTTT	CASSYGGRNEKLFF
TRBV4-3	-	TRBJ2-7	-	TGCGCCAGCAGCCAAGGGGTCTCAGGGGTCTACGAGCAGTACTTC	CASSQGVSGVYEQYF
TRBV19	-	TRBJ2-1	-	TGTGCCAGTAGTATTCTGCTAGCGCCCGCGAATGAGCAGTTCTTC	CASSILLAPANEQFF
TRBV4-1	-	TRBJ2-3	-	TGCGCCAGCAGCCAAGGGCCAACAGGGTTCTACACAGATACGCAGTATTTT	CASSQGPTGFYTDTQYF
TRBV27	-	TRBJ2-7	-	TGTGCCAGCAGTTTCAGGGGAAGCTACGAGCAGTACTTC	CASSFRGSYEQYF
TRBV7-9	TRBD2	TRBJ2-7	once	TGTGCCGTTCGTCTTAGCGGGGGCTCCTACGAGCAGTACTTC	CAVRLSGGSYEQYF
TRBV2	-	TRBJ1-5	few	TGTGCCAGCAGTTCCGATAGGGGTCTCGGCAATCAGCCCCAGCATTTT	CASSSDRGLGNQPQHF
TRBV5-1	-	TRBJ1-1	-	TGCGCCAGCAGCTTGGGTAGAGCCGGGGGGGCTTTCTTT	CASSLGRAGGAFF